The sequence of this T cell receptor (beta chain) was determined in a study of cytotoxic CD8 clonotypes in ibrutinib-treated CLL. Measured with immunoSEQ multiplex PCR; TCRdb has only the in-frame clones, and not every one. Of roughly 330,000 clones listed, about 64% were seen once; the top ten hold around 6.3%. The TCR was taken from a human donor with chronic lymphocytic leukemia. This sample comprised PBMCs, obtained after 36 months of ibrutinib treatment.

CDR3 DNA sequence: TGTGCCACCAGCAGAGACGCGGGATCCTCCTACAATGAGCAGTTCTTC. Its translation: CATSRDAGSSYNEQFF. The J gene is TRBJ2-1, the V gene TRBV15, with a tentative D call TRBD2 (6 bases). The V end lost 0 bases, the J end lost 0 bases, and 9 bases lay between the germline ends. CDR1 LNHNV and CDR2 YYDKDF come from the germline V gene (reference sequence). This CDR3 is built from 16 residues.